What follows is one T cell receptor (beta chain) and its context. As yet, its antigen is unknown. The sample is drawn from a study of CD4 T cells in relation to SARS-CoV-2 and coronaviruses. Background on the study: ViraFEST: approximately 10-day antigen culture of PBMCs, then TCR beta CDR3 sequencing. Median patient age was approximately 38 years, spanning 21 to 72 years.

The CDR3 covers 15 residues. Germline assignment: CDR1 MDHEN and CDR2 SYDVKM. V was cut by 2 bases and J by 6 bases, with 14 bases left in between. Overall study results and limits: Culture-expanded clones reflect memory recall rather than primary priming during culture. No crossreactivity against non-spike viral proteins was tested here.

Only in-frame clones appear in the TCRdb table, and some are missing; sequencing was by immunoSEQ multiplex PCR. Among 38,000 or so clones listed, around 83% were seen once. The sequence came from an adult with COVID-19. Sample: naive CD4+ T cells from PBMCs, cultured in vitro. Subset noted: naive CD4+ T cells isolated by negative enrichment. The chain employs TRBV28 and TRBJ1-5; unclear D gene. The CDR3 DNA sequence: TGTGCCAGCAGTTTAAAGTGGGCCAGTACTCAGCCCCAGCATTTT. The encoded protein is CASSLKWASTQPQHF. The whole variable domain, remainder taken from reference TRBV28 and TRBJ1-5, is DVKVTQSSRYLVKRTGEKVFLECVQDMDHENMFWYRQDPGLGLRLIYFSYDVKMKEKGDIPEGYSVSREKKERFSLILESASTNQTSMYLCASSLKWASTQPQHFGDGTRLSIL.